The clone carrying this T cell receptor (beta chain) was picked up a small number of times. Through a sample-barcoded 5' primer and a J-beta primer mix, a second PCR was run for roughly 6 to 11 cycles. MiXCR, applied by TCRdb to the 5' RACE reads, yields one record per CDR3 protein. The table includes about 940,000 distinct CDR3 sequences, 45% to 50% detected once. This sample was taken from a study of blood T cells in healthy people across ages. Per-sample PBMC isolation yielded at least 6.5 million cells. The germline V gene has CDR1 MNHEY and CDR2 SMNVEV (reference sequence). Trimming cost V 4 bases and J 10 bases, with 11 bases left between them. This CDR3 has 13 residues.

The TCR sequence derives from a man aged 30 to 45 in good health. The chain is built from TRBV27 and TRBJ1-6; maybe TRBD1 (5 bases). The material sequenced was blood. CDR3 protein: CASSSRDGSPLHF. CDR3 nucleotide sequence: TGTGCCAGCAGTTCGAGGGACGGGTCACCCCTCCACTTT.